These 32 T cell receptor beta chains were sequenced from one sample in a study of blood T cells in healthy people across ages. Then a second PCR, running roughly 7 to 11 cycles, was carried out with a sample-barcoded 5' primer and a J-beta primer mix. TCRdb passed the 5' RACE reads through MiXCR, listing each CDR3 protein once. The sample has around 620,000 distinct CDR3 sequences, approximately 27% seen once. The material sequenced was blood. These receptors were taken from a woman in her seventies in good health.

V gene TRBV10-3 combines with J gene TRBJ2-7; no firm D call. Germline V gene data show CDR1 as ENHRY and CDR2 as SYGVKD. There are 12 residues in the CDR3. Trimming pared 8 bases from V and 3 bases from J, leaving 11 bases between. The CDR3 region is CAISVRSYEQYF. For the CDR3, the DNA is TGTGCCATCTCGGTCAGGAGCTACGAGCAGTACTTC.

V and J are TRBV2 and TRBJ2-7; no reliable D call. The V gene lost 2 bases and the J gene lost 6 bases, with 8 bases spanning the gap. CDR3 length equals 12 residues. Per the germline V gene, CDR1 is SNHLY and CDR2 is FYNNEI. CDR3 region: CASSESGSEQYF. For the CDR3, the DNA is TGTGCCAGCAGTGAATCGGGTAGCGAGCAGTACTTC.

The chain is built from TRBV7-8 and TRBJ2-4, with no clear D. Trimming removed 1 base at V and 9 bases at J, with 10 bases between. Per germline, CDR1 SGHVS and CDR2 FQNEAQ. The CDR3 is made up of 13 amino acids. The CDR3 DNA sequence: TGTGCCAGCAGCTTAGAGTCGGAAAGCATTCAGTACTTC. This translates into CASSLESESIQYF. Drawing the rest from reference TRBV7-8 and TRBJ2-4, the complete variable domain is GAGVSQSPRYKVAKRGQDVALRCDPISGHVSLFWYQQALGQGPEFLTYFQNEAQLDKSGLPSDRFFAERPEGSVSTLKIQRTQQEDSAVYLCASSLESESIQYFGAGTRLSVL.

This clonotype appeared a few times. This chain joins TRBV11-3 and TRBJ1-2; D is unresolved. Germline CDR1 reads SGHNT; CDR2 reads YENEEA. V gave up 5 bases and J gave up 6 bases, with 16 bases separating them. This CDR3 region has 14 residues. In nucleotides, the CDR3 is TGTGCCAGCAGCCCAAGGAGAGGGAATAATGGCTACACCTTC. Translating gives CASSPRRGNNGYTF. Using reference TRBV11-3 and TRBJ1-2 for the parts outside the CDR3, the full variable domain is EAGVVQSPRYKIIEKKQPVAFWCNPISGHNTLYWYLQNLGQGPELLIRYENEEAVDDSQLPKDRFSAERLKGVDSTLKIQPAELGDSAVYLCASSPRRGNNGYTFGSGTRLTVV.

Only a few counts were recorded for this clonotype. The J gene is TRBJ2-2, the V gene TRBV6-2 or TRBV6-3; no definite D call. The CDR3 has 14 amino acids. Per germline, CDR1 MNHEY and CDR2 SVGEGT. Trimming shortened V by 0 bases and J by 5 bases, and 7 bases separated the two germline ends. CDR3 protein: CASSYSRTTGELFF. CDR3 sequence (DNA): TGTGCCAGCAGTTACTCTAGGACGACCGGGGAGCTGTTTTTT.

DNA of the CDR3: TGTGCCATGAACAACGACAGGGTGTCCTACGAGCAGTACTTC. Protein product: CAMNNDRVSYEQYF. The chain uses TRBV10-3 and TRBJ2-5, with 7 bases aligning to TRBD1. The DNA end is more similar to TRBJ2-7, so the J call may be wrong. Germline CDR1 ENHRY, CDR2 SYGVKD. The CDR3 is 14 residues long.

This chain connects TRBV6-5 to TRBJ2-7, with 9 bases aligning to TRBD1. With 6 bases clipped from V and 4 bases from J, the junction kept 7 bases outside the gene matches. Germline-derived CDR1 and CDR2 are MNHEY and SVGAGI. The CDR3 is 14 residues long. The CDR3 DNA reads as TGTGCCAGCAGCCCCGGGACAGGGAAATACGAGCAGTACTTC. Translation gives CASSPGTGKYEQYF.

This chain connects TRBV20-1 to TRBJ2-3, with 10 bases aligning to TRBD2. CDR3 length: 16 residues. Germline loops: CDR1 DFQATT, CDR2 SNEGSKA (reference sequence). J was trimmed by 4 bases and V by 0 bases; bases with no gene match: 7. The CDR3 spells CSARDYSGGESDTQYF. CDR3 coding DNA: TGCAGTGCTAGAGATTACAGCGGGGGGGAATCAGATACGCAGTATTTT.

This clonotype was observed a few times. The V call is TRBV14, the J call TRBJ2-3; D is unresolved. V shed 4 bases and J shed 1 base, with 15 bases lying between them. This CDR3 comprises 16 residues. From germline, CDR1 is SGHDN and CDR2 FVKESK. The CDR3 nucleotides read TGTGCCAGCAGCCTCCTCCGCAGCGTTGGCACAGATACGCAGTATTTT. Translation gives CASSLLRSVGTDTQYF.

In its sample, this clonotype was seen a few times. This chain links TRBV6-2 or TRBV6-3 with TRBJ2-5; D might be TRBD2 (6 bases). This CDR3 is built from 14 residues. Germline CDR1 and CDR2: MNHEY and SVGEGT. Trimming removed 0 bases at V and 9 bases at J, with 14 bases between. The CDR3 sequence: CASSYSGDSGSQYF. The CDR3 bases are TGTGCCAGCAGTTACTCTGGGGACTCCGGGTCCCAGTACTTC.

This rearrangement joins TRBV6-4 to TRBJ1-5; 10 nucleotides agree with TRBD1. Germline V gene sequence: CDR1 MRHNA, CDR2 SNTAGT. The CDR3 extends over 18 amino acids. Trimming at V came to 5 bases and at J to 0 bases, leaving 10 bases not matched to a gene. As DNA, the CDR3 is TGTGCCAGCAGTTTGGGACAGGGGATTCCCTTTAGCAATCAGCCCCAGCATTTT. It specifies CASSLGQGIPFSNQPQHF.

This clonotype appeared a few times. This chain joins TRBV7-2 and TRBJ1-1; unclear D gene. Trimming stripped 1 base from V and 5 bases from J, with 8 bases between. The CDR3 contains 13 residues. CDR1 is SGHTA and CDR2 is FQGNSA in the germline V gene. In DNA form, the CDR3 reads TGTGCCAGCAGCTTAGGGACGGTGACTGAAGCTTTCTTT. This encodes CASSLGTVTEAFF.

This clonotype occurred a few times. One end of the junction fails to match germline, which may point to a read error. V gene TRBV20-1 combines with J gene TRBJ1-5, with D unresolved. Per the germline V gene, CDR1 is DFQATT and CDR2 is SNEGSKA (reference sequence). The CDR3 loop spans 13 amino acids. CDR3 DNA: TGCAGTGCTAATAGCTGGAGTAATCAGCCACAGCACTTT. Translated, it gives CSANSWSNQPQHF.

Here the CDR3 DNA reads TGCGCCAGCAGCTTTACGCCTTCCACTGAAGCTTTCTTT. It specifies CASSFTPSTEAFF. This chain connects TRBV5-1 to TRBJ1-1; D gene ambiguous. The germline V gene encodes CDR1 SGHRS and CDR2 YFSETQ. The CDR3 consists of 13 residues. V was pared by 2 bases and J by 4 bases, with 9 bases between.

This clonotype was observed a handful of times. The chain is built from TRBV6-2 or TRBV6-3 and TRBJ1-1; no clear D gene. Trimming took off 5 bases at V and 4 bases at J, with 11 bases between the two ends. CDR3 length: 13 residues. CDR1 and CDR2 from the germline V gene are MNHEY and SVGEGT. CDR3 in amino acids: CASSHLTSTEAFF. The CDR3 nucleotides are TGTGCCAGCAGTCATTTGACATCCACTGAAGCTTTCTTT.

Only a few counts were recorded for this clonotype. The chain couples TRBV5-1 to TRBJ2-7; weak D call: TRBD1 (6 bases). Trimming left V 1 base short and J 1 base short, with 9 bases between. The CDR3 runs to 14 residues. The germline V gene has CDR1 SGHRS and CDR2 YFSETQ. CDR3 DNA: TGCGCCAGCAGCTTGCAGGGGATGTCCTACGAGCAGTACTTC. Translation gives CASSLQGMSYEQYF.

This clonotype showed up just a few times. The germline gene is not matched at one end of the junction; a read error may be the cause. The chain recombines TRBV5-6 with TRBJ2-5; TRBD2 matches at 13 bases. Germline CDR1 is SGHDT and CDR2 is YYEEEE. The length of the CDR3 is 15 residues. CDR3 protein: CARSLLAGGPETQYF. Written as DNA, the CDR3 is TGTGCCCGCAGCTTACTAGCGGGGGGGCCGGAGACCCAGTACTTC. The full variable domain, rest sourced from reference TRBV5-6 and TRBJ2-5, is DAGVTQSPTHLIKTRGQQVTLRCSPKSGHDTVSWYQQALGQGPQFIFQYYEEEERQRGNFPDRFSGHQFPNYSSELNVNALLLGDSALYLCARSLLAGGPETQYFGPGTRLLVL.

This clonotype was seen more than once but under ten times. The V gene is TRBV7-9, the J gene TRBJ1-2, with D possibly TRBD1 on 6 matching bases. Trimming shortened V by 5 bases and J by 8 bases, and 24 bases separated the two germline ends. The CDR3 runs 16 residues. Germline loops: CDR1 SEHNR, CDR2 FQNEAQ (reference sequence). CDR3 nucleotide sequence: TGTGCCAGCAGCCCGAAGGTACTACAGGGATATCTCGGCTACACCTTC. It codes for CASSPKVLQGYLGYTF.

This clonotype was seen a handful of times. V and J are TRBV4-3 and TRBJ1-6; no firm D call. The CDR3 totals 13 residues. V dropped 1 base and J dropped 8 bases, with 6 bases sitting between them. Germline V lookup: CDR1 LGHNA, CDR2 YSLEER. As DNA, the CDR3 is TGCGCCAGCAGCCAAGTTTCAGATTCACCCCTCCACTTT. Translation: CASSQVSDSPLHF.

This clonotype was seen more than once but under ten times. The chain is built from TRBV29-1 and TRBJ2-3; no clear D gene. Per germline, CDR1 SQVTM and CDR2 ANQGSEA. There are 12 residues in the CDR3. V was shortened by 2 bases and J by 3 bases, with 6 bases between the two germline ends. This chain's CDR3 is CSVESATDTQYF. The CDR3 DNA reads as TGCAGCGTTGAATCAGCTACAGATACGCAGTATTTT.

The CDR3 bases are TGCGCCAGCAACAGGGGAGGGACTGAAGCTTTCTTT. This translates into CASNRGGTEAFF. The J gene is TRBJ1-1, the V gene TRBV5-1; 7 nucleotides line up with TRBD1. The CDR3 loop spans 12 amino acids. The germline V gene has CDR1 SGHRS and CDR2 YFSETQ. The V gene end was trimmed by 6 bases and the J gene end by 5 bases; junction bases not matched to a gene: 4.

There are a few counts of this clonotype. V is TRBV11-1 and J is TRBJ2-1; TRBD2 matches at 11 bases. V shed 5 bases, J shed 4 bases, and the junction held 10 bases outside the gene matches. The germline gives CDR1 SGHAT, CDR2 FQDESV (reference sequence). The CDR3 contains 17 residues. The CDR3 region is CASSAGGTSGGYNEQFF. The CDR3 DNA reads TGTGCCAGCAGCGCCGGGGGTACTAGCGGGGGATACAATGAGCAGTTCTTC. Full variable domain (rest looked up from reference TRBV11-1 and TRBJ2-1): EAEVAQSPRYKITEKSQAVAFWCDPISGHATLYWYRQILGQGPELLVQFQDESVVDDSQLPKDRFSAERLKGVDSTLKIQPAELGDSAMYLCASSAGGTSGGYNEQFFGPGTRLTVL.

This clonotype has more than one count but fewer than ten. This chain joins TRBV20-1 and TRBJ2-1, with TRBD2 matching 12 bases. CDR1 is DFQATT, CDR2 SNEGSKA, per germline (reference sequence). V lost 3 bases, J lost 6 bases, and 15 bases stayed unmatched. This CDR3 has 18 residues. The DNA of the CDR3 is TGCAGTGCTAGGGCGGTATCTCGACTAGCGGGGGAGCTCAATGAGCAGTTCTTC. It yields the protein CSARAVSRLAGELNEQFF.

V gene TRBV6-6 combines with J gene TRBJ2-3; TRBD2 matches at 11 bases. Germline-derived CDR1 and CDR2 are MNHNY and SVGAGI (reference sequence). V was clipped by 0 bases and J by 6 bases; unmatched bases: 2. The length of the CDR3 is 15 residues. CDR3 nucleotides: TGTGCCAGCAGTTACTCGGGACTAGCGGCGGATACGCAGTATTTT. This translates into CASSYSGLAADTQYF.

This clonotype was seen only a few times. The genes are TRBV29-1 and TRBJ1-1; the match to TRBD1 covers 7 bases. J was trimmed by 3 bases and V by 7 bases; bases with no gene match: 11. This CDR3 is built from 14 residues. Germline CDR1 reads SQVTM; CDR2 reads ANQGSEA. The CDR3 loop reads CSGIYRGGDTEAFF. Here the CDR3 DNA reads TGCAGCGGGATTTACAGGGGAGGCGACACTGAAGCTTTCTTT.

This clonotype was observed many times. The CDR3 DNA reads as TGCGCCAGCAGCTTACCGGACGGGCCGCAAGAGACCCAGTACTTC. Protein: CASSLPDGPQETQYF. The V gene is TRBV5-1, the J gene TRBJ2-5; D not resolved. Germline CDR1 and CDR2: SGHRS and YFSETQ. The CDR3 is 15 residues long. V was clipped by 2 bases and J by 2 bases, with 13 bases between them. The entire variable domain, with the rest obtained from reference TRBV5-1 and TRBJ2-5, is as follows: KAGVTQTPRYLIKTRGQQVTLSCSPISGHRSVSWYQQTPGQGLQFLFEYFSETQRNKGNFPGRFSGRQFSNSRSEMNVSTLELGDSALYLCASSLPDGPQETQYFGPGTRLLVL.

For the CDR3, the DNA is TGTGCCAGCAGCCCGCCAGGGAGGGTAGGGAAAAAACTGTTTTTT. Its protein is CASSPPGRVGKKLFF. J is TRBJ1-4 and V is TRBV6-6, with a weak D call TRBD1 (5 bases). The germline gives CDR1 MNHNY, CDR2 SVGAGI (reference sequence). V shed 6 bases and J shed 9 bases, with 20 bases lying between them. CDR3 length: 15 residues.

The rearrangement uses TRBV5-6 and TRBJ1-1, with TRBD1 identical over 8 bases. The V gene's germline CDR1 is SGHDT and CDR2 YYEEEE. The CDR3 contains 12 residues. Losses at the gene ends were 0 bases for V and 11 bases for J; bases not matched to a gene: 3. This CDR3 reads CASSLVQGAAFF. The CDR3 region has the DNA TGTGCCAGCAGCTTGGTTCAGGGGGCGGCTTTCTTT.

This rearrangement joins TRBV11-1 to TRBJ2-5; possibly TRBD2 for D (6 bases). Trimming took off 1 base at V and 4 bases at J, with 13 bases between the two ends. The CDR3 runs to 15 residues. Germline V gene lookup returns CDR1 SGHAT and CDR2 FQDESV (reference sequence). CDR3 coding DNA: TGTGCCAGCAGCTTAGGGACTACGAGAAGAGAGACCCAGTACTTC. As protein: CASSLGTTRRETQYF.

The rearrangement joins TRBV4-3 to TRBJ1-5; 9 bases are shared with TRBD1. The CDR3 consists of 17 residues. Germline assignment: CDR1 LGHNA and CDR2 YSLEER. J was trimmed by 4 bases and V by 1 base; bases with no gene match: 8. CDR3 coding DNA: TGCGCCAGCAGCCAAGCTTCGACAGGGGGATTTAATCAGCCCCAGCATTTT. Translating it yields CASSQASTGGFNQPQHF.

This clonotype was seen more than once but under ten times. The chain combines TRBV3-1 with TRBJ1-4, with D maybe TRBD1 (5 bases). V gave up 1 base and J gave up 5 bases, with 17 bases separating them. Germline loops: CDR1 LGHDT, CDR2 YNNKEL (reference sequence). The CDR3 has 17 amino acids. The DNA of the CDR3 is TGTGCCAGCAGCCAAGGCCCCGAACGAGGGACGAATGAAAAACTGTTTTTT. Amino acid sequence: CASSQGPERGTNEKLFF.

The table lists this clonotype with a few counts. This chain connects TRBV5-1 to TRBJ2-5; 9 nucleotides align to TRBD1. Germline CDR1 SGHRS, CDR2 YFSETQ. This CDR3 comprises 14 residues. The ends lost 7 bases at V and 1 base at J; junction bases unmatched: 5. The CDR3 sequence: CASRPQGAQETQYF. The CDR3 DNA reads as TGCGCCAGCCGACCACAGGGGGCCCAAGAGACCCAGTACTTC.